The rows below give T cell receptor beta chains drawn from one sample of a study of CD8 T cells in Susac syndrome. MiXCR was run by TCRdb on the immunoSEQ multiplex PCR reads, yielding one entry per CDR3 protein. The sample has 180,000 or so distinct CDR3 sequences, 90% to 95% seen once. Material for sequencing was CD4+ T cells from PBMCs. The receptor set was obtained from a human donor with multiple sclerosis. CDR3s include the opening cysteine and the closing phenylalanine or tryptophan.

V: TRBV20-1; CDR3: CSATELAGPNEQFF
V: TRBV2; CDR3: CASRGRDTLLYEQYF
V: TRBV5-1; CDR3: CASSLAESSGYNEQFF
V: TRBV29-1; CDR3: CSVTVDRGTYEQYF
V: TRBV30; CDR3: CAWIRREAFF
V: TRBV28; CDR3: CASSSPGGRAYEQYF
V: TRBV4-2; CDR3: CASSLYDRGDYNEQFF
V: TRBV29-1; CDR3: CSARDTPGTQYF
V: TRBV3-1; CDR3: CASSQDGYTEAFF
V: TRBV29-1; CDR3: CSVARRGEETQYF
V: TRBV25-1; CDR3: CASSPTGRPYEQYF
V: TRBV20-1; CDR3: CSASVGQLLYEQYF
V: TRBV9; CDR3: CASSVGGGLRETQYF
V: TRBV30; CDR3: CAWSPRGYTF
V: TRBV5-6; CDR3: CASSWKGTYEQYF
V: TRBV29-1; CDR3: CSVTSGSNQPQHF
V: TRBV24-1; CDR3: CATSDRRGGEETQYF
V: TRBV30; CDR3: CARQRLNTEAFF
V: TRBV7-9; CDR3: CASGDSQETQYF
V: TRBV4-1; CDR3: CASSQVPGQTNYGYTF
V: TRBV9; CDR3: CASSVEASVGWEQFF
V: TRBV10-3; CDR3: CAISGAGTGRYEQYF
V: TRBV29-1; CDR3: CSVEKGAGHNEQFF
V: TRBV7-3; CDR3: CASSLERTWNTEAFF
V: TRBV5-1; CDR3: CARSLRARGNTIYF
V: TRBV7-3; CDR3: CASSASGTGTYEQYF
V: TRBV7-8; CDR3: CASSRRGPPMNTEAFF
V: TRBV20-1; CDR3: CSATRTRRYEQYF
V: TRBV6-1; CDR3: CASSLMAGMNTEAFF
V: TRBV30; CDR3: CAWPAKNIQYF
V: TRBV27; CDR3: CASSWTSGRETQYF
V: TRBV12-3/TRBV12-4; CDR3: CASSLTDGGAYEQYF
V: TRBV5-1; CDR3: CASSFQANQETQYF
V: TRBV20-1; CDR3: CSAGGEKTQYF
V: TRBV29-1; CDR3: CSHTGTSGTSTDTQYF
V: TRBV3-1; CDR3: CASGLPGQGATNEKLFF
V: TRBV27; CDR3: CASRTSGDSSYNEQFF
V: TRBV5-1; CDR3: CASTLEGNTEAFF
V: TRBV5-1; CDR3: CASSLMGNYGYTF
V: TRBV9; CDR3: CASRVAGDTGELFF
V: TRBV7-9; CDR3: CASSPLAGGIKEQYF
V: TRBV10-3; CDR3: CAISEEGKGSSYEQYF
V: TRBV30; CDR3: CAWSWGRNTEAFF
V: TRBV5-1; CDR3: CASSLETLDGEAFF
V: TRBV24-1; CDR3: CATSDPDGRGYTF
V: TRBV4-1; CDR3: CASSYDRWAGGYGYTF
V: TRBV7-3; CDR3: CASREPGANVLTF
V: TRBV30; CDR3: CAWSEGAAYGYTF
V: TRBV11-2; CDR3: CASSLKAAASDTQYF
V: TRBV3-1; CDR3: CASSRDTANTGELFF
V: TRBV12-3/TRBV12-4; CDR3: CASSLTGSTKNIQYF
V: TRBV2; CDR3: CASSAQGLGLNTEAFF
V: TRBV3-1; CDR3: CASRLAGGPGEQYF
V: TRBV29-1; CDR3: CSVGKEEQYF
V: TRBV30; CDR3: CAWSKGQGYEQYF
V: TRBV29-1; CDR3: CSVEEQNYNEQFF
V: TRBV27; CDR3: CATTDGRASYNEQFF
V: TRBV12-5; CDR3: CASGLRGDTEAFF
V: TRBV5-1; CDR3: CASSLATRAGTQYF
V: TRBV30; CDR3: CAWSIGASYEQYF